The 5 T cell receptor beta chains in this list originate from one sample, sequenced in a study of T cells after yellow fever vaccination. TCRdb reanalysed the 5' RACE reads using MiXCR and keeps one entry per CDR3 protein. The data contain hundreds of thousands of distinct CDR3 sequences, 8.7% of them singletons. Sequencing was performed on PBMCs, taken on the day of the first yellow fever vaccination. Every receptor here comes from a man aged 18-30 years who received the YFV17D yellow fever vaccine.

This clonotype has a count of ten or more. The chain has TRBV12-3 or TRBV12-4 and TRBJ2-7, with D uncertain. Deletions cut 3 bases from V and 2 bases from J, with 8 bases between. The CDR3 length is 13 residues. The CDR3 DNA is TGTGCCAGCAGTTTGCACGGTACCTACGAGCAGTACTTC. This gives the protein CASSLHGTYEQYF.

The V and J genes are TRBV5-1 and TRBJ2-1, with 7 bases aligning to TRBD2. Per the germline V gene, CDR1 is SGHRS and CDR2 is YFSETQ. The CDR3 runs 15 residues. V shed 3 bases and J 5 bases; nucleotides not matched to a gene: 8. The CDR3 region is CASSSGTTIDNEQFF. CDR3 nucleotide sequence: TGCGCCAGCAGCTCCGGGACTACCATCGACAATGAGCAGTTCTTC.

The rearrangement links TRBV20-1 to TRBJ2-1, with 8 bases matching TRBD2. Germline V gene sequence: CDR1 DFQATT, CDR2 SNEGSKA (reference sequence). The length of the CDR3 is 17 residues. V lost 0 bases and J lost 8; bases outside the gene matches: 15. The CDR3 DNA follows: TGCAGTGCTAGAGATCGCGGAAAGAGCGGGGGATTTTATGAGCAGTTCTTC. It yields the protein CSARDRGKSGGFYEQFF.

The chain links TRBV5-4 to TRBJ2-1, with D possibly being TRBD1 or TRBD2 (7 bases each). Trimming cost V 3 bases and J 7 bases, with 14 bases left between them. The germline CDR1 and CDR2 sequences are SGHNT and YYREEE (reference sequence). The length of the CDR3 is 14 residues. CDR3 in amino acids: CASSSRQGGNEQFF. CDR3 DNA: TGTGCCAGCAGCTCGAGACAGGGAGGGAATGAGCAGTTCTTC.

This clonotype was observed a few times. The genes are TRBV5-1 and TRBJ2-5, with D perhaps matching TRBD1 (5 bases). Germline values: CDR1 SGHRS, CDR2 YFSETQ. The V end was cut by 0 bases, the J end by 6 bases, with 6 bases between. The CDR3 length is 12 residues. The CDR3 DNA reads as TGCGCCAGCAGCTTGGACAGGCAGACCCAGTACTTC. Its protein product is CASSLDRQTQYF.